These 22 T cell receptor beta chains were all obtained from the same sample, sequenced in a study of T cell repertoires in cytomegalovirus infection. TCRdb analysed the reads with MiXCR anew, one entry per CDR3 protein. The sample records about 740,000 distinct CDR3 sequences, roughly a third being singletons. Sequences were obtained from PBMCs. The origin of the receptors is a human donor in good health (CMV status not recorded). Some clones in this sample may be carry-over from other donors' samples.

Turning to this clonotype: A much larger clonotype is one base distant, so this may be a read error. Likely a read error: the CDR3 ends without its conserved phenylalanine or tryptophan. This chain links TRBV7-4 with TRBJ2-2; 8 bases agree with TRBD2. The CDR3 sequence is 15 residues long. Trimming cost V 4 bases and J 7 bases; bases outside gene matches: 8. Germline CDR1 reads SGHVT; CDR2 reads SQSDAQ. The CDR3 bases are TGTGCCAGCAGCTCCAGCGGGAGCCGGGGCGGGGAGCTGTTTTGT. Amino acid sequence: CASSSSGSRGGELFC.

The chain links TRBV5-1 to TRBJ1-2; no clear D. V was trimmed by 2 bases and J by 1 base, leaving 12 bases between them. Germline V gene lookup returns CDR1 SGHRS and CDR2 YFSETQ. The CDR3 has 15 amino acids. This CDR3 is CASSFGQPLNYGYTF. As DNA, the CDR3 is TGCGCCAGCAGCTTTGGGCAACCTCTTAACTATGGCTACACCTTC.

This CDR3 reads CASSLEQGAGEQYF. The CDR3 DNA follows: TGTGCCAGCAGTTTAGAACAAGGGGCGGGCGAGCAGTACTTC. This chain uses TRBV27 with TRBJ2-7; D possibly uses TRBD1 or TRBD2 (5 bases each). Trimming pared 2 bases from V and 6 bases from J, leaving 14 bases between. The CDR3 runs 14 residues. Germline-derived CDR1 and CDR2 are MNHEY and SMNVEV (reference sequence).

This rearrangement joins TRBV2 to TRBJ2-2; a weak D match, TRBD1 (6 bases). Looked up from germline, CDR1 is SNHLY and CDR2 is FYNNEI. The ends were cut back, 3 bases at V and 0 bases at J, with 11 bases in the middle. This CDR3 is 16 amino acids long. CDR3 nucleotides: TGTGCCAGCAGTGAGGACAGACCTACGAACACCGGGGAGCTGTTTTTT. Translated, it gives CASSEDRPTNTGELFF.

The V gene is TRBV5-1, the J gene TRBJ1-1; no clear D gene. The CDR3 length is 13 residues. Germline loops: CDR1 SGHRS, CDR2 YFSETQ. V lost 7 bases, J lost 2 bases, and 12 bases lay in between. The CDR3 sequence is CASGEKLNTEAFF. The CDR3 bases are TGCGCCAGCGGAGAAAAGCTAAACACTGAAGCTTTCTTT. Drawing the rest from reference TRBV5-1 and TRBJ1-1, the complete variable domain is KAGVTQTPRYLIKTRGQQVTLSCSPISGHRSVSWYQQTPGQGLQFLFEYFSETQRNKGNFPGRFSGRQFSNSRSEMNVSTLELGDSALYLCASGEKLNTEAFFGQGTRLTVV.

This chain links TRBV4-1 with TRBJ1-6; tentatively, D is TRBD1 (5 bases). Per germline, CDR1 MGHRA and CDR2 YSYEKL. V dropped 0 bases and J dropped 0 bases, with 12 bases sitting between them. The CDR3 contains 18 residues. The CDR3 bases are TGCGCCAGCAGCCAAGATACTGCAGGGAGCTCCTATAATTCACCCCTCCACTTT. Translating gives CASSQDTAGSSYNSPLHF.

The V gene is TRBV14, the J gene TRBJ2-3; D is unresolved. V lost 4 bases to trimming and J lost 2 bases, with 16 bases between them. Germline CDR1 is SGHDN and CDR2 is FVKESK. The length of the CDR3 is 16 residues. The CDR3 nucleotides are TGTGCCAGCAGCCCTGGGTGGAACCACTACACAGATACGCAGTATTTT. This gives the protein CASSPGWNHYTDTQYF.

The V and J genes are TRBV6-8 and TRBJ1-4; no clear D. The germline V gene encodes CDR1 MNHGY and CDR2 SAAAGT. The CDR3 consists of 18 residues. Trimming removed 3 bases at V and 2 bases at J, with 19 bases between. The CDR3 DNA is TGTGCCAGCAGTTATCGAAGGGCCCGACTCTCGACTAATGAAAAACTGTTTTTT. Encoded protein: CASSYRRARLSTNEKLFF.

With respect to this clonotype: A much bigger clone sits one base away, suggesting this may be a read error. The final CDR3 position lacks the conserved phenylalanine or tryptophan, pointing to a likely read error. This rearrangement joins TRBV7-2 to TRBJ1-2; tentatively, D is TRBD1 (5 bases). Trimming pared 5 bases from V and 4 bases from J, leaving 14 bases between. Germline V gene sequence: CDR1 SGHTA, CDR2 FQGNSA. The CDR3 runs to 14 residues. The chain's CDR3 is CASSPGGGTYGYTL. The CDR3 region has the DNA TGTGCCAGCAGCCCCGGCGGGGGGACCTATGGCTACACCTTA.

V usage is TRBV9 and J usage is TRBJ2-5; D ambiguous. Germline V CDR1 and CDR2: SGDLS, YYNGEE. This CDR3 is built from 12 residues. The ends were cut back, 0 bases at V and 4 bases at J, with 4 bases in the middle. Here the CDR3 DNA reads TGTGCCAGCAGCGTAGCTTCAGAGACCCAGTACTTC. Translating it yields CASSVASETQYF.

This clonotype was seen only a few times. The genes are TRBV10-3 and TRBJ1-5; TRBD1 matches at 8 bases. The CDR3 extends over 14 amino acids. The junction had 5 bases not matched to a gene; V was cut back by 8 bases and J by 2 bases. Per the germline V gene, CDR1 is ENHRY and CDR2 is SYGVKD. The CDR3 is CAIQGAGGNQPQHF. CDR3 nucleotides: TGTGCCATCCAGGGGGCGGGAGGCAATCAGCCCCAGCATTTT.

J is TRBJ1-2 and V is TRBV10-3; 7 nucleotides agree with TRBD1. The CDR3 spans 16 residues. V was clipped by 4 bases and J by 3 bases; unmatched bases: 11. Germline V CDR1 and CDR2: ENHRY, SYGVKD. CDR3 bases: TGTGCCATCAGTGTTAAACAGGGGAGGTTTGACTATGGCTACACCTTC. Amino acids: CAISVKQGRFDYGYTF.

A few counts support this clonotype. The chain combines TRBV28 with TRBJ1-2; D may be TRBD1 (5 bases). Trimming cost V 6 bases and J 8 bases, with 19 bases left between them. The CDR3 has 14 residues. CDR1 and CDR2 (germline): MDHEN, SYDVKM. The CDR3, as DNA: TGTGCCAGCAGCCGGGGGTCCCCCTCGGAGGGCTACACCTTC. Protein: CASSRGSPSEGYTF.

This chain links TRBV13 with TRBJ2-7; tentatively, D is TRBD1 or TRBD2 (6 bases each). The CDR3 covers 15 residues. The V gene lost 3 bases and the J gene lost 2 bases, with 14 bases spanning the gap. In germline, CDR1 is PRHDT, CDR2 FYEKMQ (reference sequence). As DNA, the CDR3 is TGTGCCAGCAGCTTTGGGGAGGACAGAACCTACGAGCAGTACTTC. Amino acid sequence: CASSFGEDRTYEQYF. Based on the CDR3 plus reference TRBV13 and TRBJ2-7, the full variable domain is AAGVIQSPRHLIKEKRETATLKCYPIPRHDTVYWYQQGPGQDPQFLISFYEKMQSDKGSIPDRFSAQQFSDYHSELNMSSLELGDSALYFCASSFGEDRTYEQYFGPGTRLTVT.

The chain couples TRBV7-2 to TRBJ2-7, with 10 bases lining up with TRBD2. Germline-derived CDR1 and CDR2 are SGHTA and FQGNSA. The CDR3 totals 14 residues. V shed 6 bases, J shed 3 bases, and the junction held 5 bases outside the gene matches. The CDR3 bases are TGTGCCAGCAGTTTTGGGACTAGCGTCTACGAGCAGTACTTC. Its protein is CASSFGTSVYEQYF.

The chain is built from TRBV7-2 and TRBJ2-3, with TRBD2 identical over 12 bases. Germline CDR1 SGHTA, CDR2 FQGNSA. This CDR3 region has 16 residues. J lost 6 bases, V lost 5 bases, and 9 bases had no gene match. CDR3 region: CASSGPSGRARDTQYF. As DNA, the CDR3 is TGTGCCAGCAGCGGCCCTAGCGGGAGGGCCAGGGATACGCAGTATTTT.

In DNA form, the CDR3 reads TGCAGTGCTAGACTATGGGGGACTAGCGGGCCCTCCTACGAGCAGTACTTC. Translated: CSARLWGTSGPSYEQYF. The genes are TRBV20-1 and TRBJ2-7; 12 positions match TRBD2. There are 17 residues in the CDR3. Germline CDR1 and CDR2: DFQATT and SNEGSKA (reference sequence). With V trimmed by 2 bases and J by 0 bases, 8 bases remained unmatched.

The chain carries TRBV20-1 and TRBJ2-5, with D unresolved. This CDR3 region has 17 residues. V gave up 0 bases and J gave up 5 bases, with 22 bases separating them. Germline V gene lookup returns CDR1 DFQATT and CDR2 SNEGSKA (reference sequence). CDR3 DNA sequence: TGCAGTGCTAGAGATCAAGTAGGAGTCGGAATCGGGGAGACCCAGTACTTC. As protein: CSARDQVGVGIGETQYF.

This clonotype appeared many times. This rearrangement joins TRBV7-2 to TRBJ2-7; 10 bases fit TRBD1. Losses at the gene ends were 4 bases for V and 0 bases for J; bases not matched to a gene: 12. CDR1 and CDR2 (germline): SGHTA, FQGNSA. The length of the CDR3 is 18 residues. The CDR3 protein is CASSYTGTGASSSYEQYF. As DNA, the CDR3 is TGTGCCAGCAGCTACACCGGGACAGGGGCGTCCTCCTCCTACGAGCAGTACTTC.

This chain links TRBV19 with TRBJ1-5; D ambiguous. V shed 3 bases and J shed 0 bases, with 6 bases lying between them. The CDR3 is 14 residues long. Germline V lookup: CDR1 LNHDA, CDR2 SQIVND (reference sequence). CDR3 amino acids: CASSIARSNQPQHF. In DNA form, the CDR3 reads TGTGCCAGTAGTATTGCGCGTAGCAATCAGCCCCAGCATTTT.

This clonotype was observed a few times. V and J are TRBV27 and TRBJ1-2; D is ambiguous. The CDR3 contains 14 residues. The V and J ends lost 5 bases and 3 bases respectively, with 13 bases between them. CDR1 MNHEY and CDR2 SMNVEV come from the germline V gene (reference sequence). CDR3 DNA: TGTGCCAGCAGTCCCTCCCTGACCTACTATGGCTACACCTTC. It encodes CASSPSLTYYGYTF.

This clonotype has more than one count but fewer than ten. This rearrangement joins TRBV6-5 to TRBJ2-5, with 9 bases aligning to TRBD2. This CDR3 contains 15 residues. V lost 5 bases, J lost 8 bases, and 12 bases stayed unmatched. CDR1 and CDR2 from the germline V gene are MNHEY and SVGAGI. CDR3 in DNA: TGTGCCAGCAGTCCCCAGACTAGCGGACGTCAAACCCAGTACTTC. This codes for CASSPQTSGRQTQYF.